The source of this T cell receptor beta chain is a study of CD8 T cells in ankylosing spondylitis. TCRdb re-derived calls from the 5' RACE reads in MiXCR, one entry per CDR3 protein. The sample has about 220,000 distinct CDR3 sequences; 15% to 20% are singletons. Study conclusions and caveats: Within ankylosing spondylitis blood, a TCR beta motif made up of eight highly homologous variants appeared to be characteristic.

This clonotype was seen ten or more times. Its antigen remains unidentified. Trimming took off 3 bases at V and 2 bases at J, with 14 bases between the two ends. CDR1 and CDR2 (germline): LGHDT, YNNKEL (reference sequence). The CDR3 extends over 16 amino acids. Source material: blood, either unsorted or a sorted T cell fraction (not recorded which). This sequence was found in a male donor with ankylosing spondylitis. The chain has TRBV3-1 and TRBJ2-1; a weak D match, TRBD2 (5 bases). CDR3: CASSHLGSTTYNEQFF. The CDR3 DNA is TGTGCCAGCAGCCATCTGGGGAGCACGACCTACAATGAGCAGTTCTTC.